The 8 T cell receptor beta chains below come from one sample, sequenced in a study of long-term antiretroviral therapy in people with HIV. At the survey level, the v3.0 immunoSEQ assay was run. The data were produced by immunoSEQ multiplex PCR, yet TCRdb's version contains in-frame clones alone and is incomplete. The table shows 20,000 to 30,000 clones, with around 80% occurring only once. This specimen consisted of unsorted PBMCs, obtained 1.2 years after starting antiretroviral therapy. All receptors derive from a woman between 40 and 55 years old with HIV.

The chain employs TRBV5-5 and TRBJ2-7, with 10 bases aligning to TRBD1. V trimming: 2 bases; J trimming: 3 bases; junction bases outside the gene matches: 2. The length of the CDR3 is 14 residues. The germline V gene encodes CDR1 SGHKS and CDR2 YYEKEE (reference sequence). The CDR3 protein is CASSFGQGGYEQYF. The CDR3 DNA reads TGTGCCAGCAGCTTTGGACAGGGGGGCTACGAGCAGTACTTC. Full variable domain (missing parts from reference TRBV5-5 and TRBJ2-7): DAGVTQSPTHLIKTRGQQVTLRCSPISGHKSVSWYQQVLGQGPQFIFQYYEKEERGRGNFPDRFSARQFPNYSSELNVNALLLGDSALYLCASSFGQGGYEQYFGPGTRLTVT.

The rearrangement joins TRBV7-6 to TRBJ2-7; 9 nucleotides agree with TRBD2. The junction had 6 bases not matched to a gene; V was cut back by 5 bases and J by 7 bases. CDR3 length equals 13 residues. Germline loops: CDR1 SGHVS, CDR2 FNYEAQ. CDR3 DNA sequence: TGTGCCAGCAGCCCCGGACTAGCGTGGGAGCAGTACTTC. Protein product: CASSPGLAWEQYF. Combining the CDR3 with reference TRBV7-6 and TRBJ2-7 gives the whole variable domain GAGVSQSPRYKVTKRGQDVALRCDPISGHVSLYWYRQALGQGPEFLTYFNYEAQQDKSGLPNDRFSAERPEGSISTLTIQRTEQRDSAMYRCASSPGLAWEQYFGPGTRLTVT.

The chain recombines TRBV28 with TRBJ1-2; 9 bases line up with TRBD1. Germline CDR1 MDHEN, CDR2 SYDVKM. CDR3 length: 18 amino acids. The trim removed 10 bases at V and 1 base at J, leaving 19 bases unmatched. CDR3 in DNA: TGTGCCACCTCCAAACCTCGGGGGGGGACAGGGCTTAACTATGGCTACACCTTC. It codes for CATSKPRGGTGLNYGYTF.

This chain connects TRBV10-2 to TRBJ2-7; D remains unclear. The CDR3 length is 12 residues. The V and J ends lost 3 bases and 5 bases respectively, with 8 bases between them. The germline V gene has CDR1 WSHSY and CDR2 SAAADI. CDR3: CASSDPGHEQYF. The CDR3, as DNA: TGCGCCAGCAGTGACCCCGGCCACGAGCAGTACTTC.

The chain combines TRBV7-2 with TRBJ1-2; 9 bases are a match to TRBD1. Trimming removed 1 base from V and 4 bases from J; junction bases left unmatched: 13. Germline CDR1 reads SGHTA; CDR2 reads FQGNSA. The CDR3 totals 18 residues. CDR3 bases: TGTGCCAGCAGCTTAGTTCCTTTCCGACAGGGGGGGAGCTATGGCTACACCTTC. This translates into CASSLVPFRQGGSYGYTF.

The gene calls are TRBV5-1 and TRBJ2-1; 8 bases fit TRBD2. Germline V lookup: CDR1 SGHRS, CDR2 YFSETQ. J was trimmed by 9 bases and V by 2 bases; bases with no gene match: 10. The CDR3 is 15 residues long. The CDR3 region is CASSFGNGGVSEQFF. As DNA, the CDR3 is TGCGCCAGCAGCTTCGGAAACGGGGGGGTGAGTGAGCAGTTCTTC.

The chain combines TRBV4-1 with TRBJ2-5; 10 bases agree with TRBD1. Losses at the gene ends were 1 base for V and 5 bases for J; bases not matched to a gene: 7. The CDR3 totals 16 residues. Germline V gene data show CDR1 as MGHRA and CDR2 as YSYEKL. The CDR3, as DNA: TGCGCCAGCAGCCAAGTTAGACAGGGGGCGAGGGAGACCCAGTACTTC. This encodes CASSQVRQGARETQYF.

The chain couples TRBV6-5 to TRBJ1-1; D may be TRBD1 (5 bases). The CDR3 spans 13 residues. Germline V gene data show CDR1 as MNHEY and CDR2 as SVGAGI. The ends were cut back, 2 bases at V and 6 bases at J, with 10 bases in the middle. The CDR3: CASSYQDSPEAFF. The CDR3 DNA reads TGTGCCAGCAGTTACCAAGACAGCCCTGAAGCTTTCTTT.